The TCR beta chain described here comes from a study of response to subunit inactivated influenza vaccine (dated by TCRdb to 2016 to 2019). In terms of the full investigation: The study used deep quantitative T cell receptor repertoire profiling to track responses to a trivalent subunit inactivated influenza vaccine. Study-wide conclusions, independent of this receptor: According to the authors, only a limited number of new T cells may be recruited by each seasonal influenza vaccination.

The protocol used for the library was RT-PCR. Sequencing was carried out with an Illumina HiSeq 2500. Using fastp trimming at Q25 and MiXCR clonotype assembly, TCRdb reanalyzed the public sequencing data and kept in-frame beta chains. Each CDR3 protein gets just one entry, which takes the most common genes and DNA from the rows behind it. This sample holds about half a million distinct CDR3 sequences; less than 8% were observed only once. 10% to 15% of the sample is in the top ten clones. This clonotype was observed a few times. Its antigen is unknown. No clone much larger than this one lies a single base away; base qualities are absent. The specimen was PBMCs from blood, collected roughly 24 months after vaccination. The TCR originated in a man aged 45 to 70 who received an inactivated influenza vaccine. Donor details come from another sample of the same person, matched by shared clones.

The DNA sequence follows: TGTGCCAGCAGCCTTAGCGGGATTACAGATACGCAGTATTTT. Translated, it reads CASSLSGITDTQYF. Recombination linked TRBV11-2 to TRBJ2-3, with 8 central nucleotides matching TRBD2. The CDR3 runs 14 amino acids, cysteine and phenylalanine included. The DNA shown is the 42-base CDR3, in frame from base 1. The germline V gene sets CDR1 to SGHAT and CDR2 to FQNNGV. V is trimmed back by 5 bases and J by 3 bases, and the junction contains 4 bases that no gene match accounts for.